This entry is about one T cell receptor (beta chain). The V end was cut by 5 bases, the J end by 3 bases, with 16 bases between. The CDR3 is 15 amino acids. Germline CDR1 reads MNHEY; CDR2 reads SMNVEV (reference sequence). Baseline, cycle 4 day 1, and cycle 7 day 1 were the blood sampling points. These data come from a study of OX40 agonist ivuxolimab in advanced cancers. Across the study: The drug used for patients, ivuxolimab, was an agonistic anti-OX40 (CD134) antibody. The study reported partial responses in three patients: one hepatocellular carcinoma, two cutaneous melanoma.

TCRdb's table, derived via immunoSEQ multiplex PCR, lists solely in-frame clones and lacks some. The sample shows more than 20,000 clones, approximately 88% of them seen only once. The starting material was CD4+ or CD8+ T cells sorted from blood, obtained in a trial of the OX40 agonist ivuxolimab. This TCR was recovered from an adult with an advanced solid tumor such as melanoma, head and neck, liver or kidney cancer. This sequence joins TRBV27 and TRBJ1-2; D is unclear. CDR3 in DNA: TGTGCCAGCAGTCCCGCCCCGGGTTGGGACTATGGCTACACCTTC. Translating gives CASSPAPGWDYGYTF.